This is a list of T cell receptor beta chains from one sample in a study of CD8+ T cells in alopecia areata. TCRdb's table, derived via immunoSEQ multiplex PCR, lists solely in-frame clones and lacks some. The sample consists of 180,000 or so clones, roughly 64% of them appearing once. The sample consisted of CD4+ T cells sorted from blood, taken at week 24, from a patient treated with tofacitinib. The receptors were gathered from a human donor with alopecia areata. Each CDR3 is given with its conserved first and last residue. A D gene is named only where the DNA matches it firmly. Clone size appears in some rows only: once, few, many, or a class for an expanded clone.

size	J	D	V	DNA	CDR3
few	TRBJ2-1	TRBD2	TRBV5-5	TGTGCCAGCAGCCCTCTCCCGGGGGGATCGGACAATGAGCAGTTCTTC	CASSPLPGGSDNEQFF
-	TRBJ2-5	TRBD2	TRBV27	TGTGCCAGCAGTTTGGCGGGGGGAGAGACCCAGTACTTC	CASSLAGGETQYF
-	TRBJ1-1	-	TRBV23-1	TGCGCCAGCAGTCAATCGCGGGGGCGTGACACTGAAGCTTTCTTT	CASSQSRGRDTEAFF
-	TRBJ2-7	-	TRBV5-1	TGCGCCAGCAGCCCACCCAATGCCTACGAGCAGTACTTC	CASSPPNAYEQYF
-	TRBJ2-3	-	TRBV14	TGTGCCAGCAGCCAAGGAAGGCTATACACAGATACGCAGTATTTT	CASSQGRLYTDTQYF
-	TRBJ2-1	-	TRBV7-9	TGTGCCAGCAGCCCGGCGGGACAGTCCTACAATGAGCAGTTCTTC	CASSPAGQSYNEQFF
few	TRBJ2-7	-	TRBV28	TGTGCCAGCAGTCTCCCTCGAAGGCAGGTGGATGCCTACGAGCAGTACTTC	CASSLPRRQVDAYEQYF
-	TRBJ1-1	TRBD1	TRBV5-8	TGTGCCAGCAGCAGGGACAGGGCCACTGAAGCTTTCTTT	CASSRDRATEAFF
-	TRBJ1-4	-	TRBV27	TGTGCCAGCCAGACCACTAATGAAAAACTGTTTTTT	CASQTTNEKLFF
-	TRBJ1-2	-	TRBV29-1	TGCAGCGTTGCGGTGGGGAATAGCGGTGGCTACACCTTC	CSVAVGNSGGYTF
-	TRBJ1-5	-	TRBV7-3	TGTGCCAGCAGCTTATATGGTGATCAGCCCCAGCATTTT	CASSLYGDQPQHF
-	TRBJ2-7	TRBD2	TRBV27	TGTGCCAGCAGTCCGGGGGGAGGTCGGTACGAGCAGTACTTC	CASSPGGGRYEQYF
-	TRBJ2-3	-	TRBV29-1	TGCAGCGTTGAAGAGGCAGACACAGATACGCAGTATTTT	CSVEEADTDTQYF
-	TRBJ1-1	-	TRBV7-3	TGTGCCAGCAGCTTGATGGGGGCGACTGAAGCTTTCTTT	CASSLMGATEAFF
few	TRBJ2-5	-	TRBV7-2	TGTGCCAGCAGCTTAGAGGCGGGCGGTAACCAAGAGACCCAGTACTTC	CASSLEAGGNQETQYF
once	TRBJ2-5	TRBD1	TRBV11-1	TGTGCCAGCAGCCGACTGGGACAGGGAATACTACCCGGGGAGACCCAGTACTTC	CASSRLGQGILPGETQYF
-	TRBJ2-7	TRBD1	TRBV5-1	TGCGCCAGCAGTTCAAGGACAGGGGCGAGCCTCTACGAGCAGTACTTC	CASSSRTGASLYEQYF
few	TRBJ1-1	-	TRBV9	TGTGCCAGCAGCGTAGATTTCGGGGGGCAGGCTTTCTTT	CASSVDFGGQAFF
-	TRBJ2-2	TRBD2	TRBV14	TGTGCCAGCAGCCAAGTCTTAGCGGGAGTCGGCGGGGAGCTGTTTTTT	CASSQVLAGVGGELFF
-	TRBJ1-2	TRBD1	TRBV7-9	TGTGCCAGCAGCCGACAGGGGGATACTGGCTACACCTTC	CASSRQGDTGYTF
-	TRBJ1-6	TRBD1	TRBV23-1	TGCGCCAGCAGTCTAACCGGGACAGACGATTCACCCCTCCACTTT	CASSLTGTDDSPLHF
-	TRBJ1-2	-	TRBV30	TGTGCCTGGAGGCCAGGGAGCGGCTACACCTTC	CAWRPGSGYTF
-	TRBJ1-2	-	TRBV20-1	TGCAGTGCTAGAGGTGGCTATGGCTACACCTTC	CSARGGYGYTF
-	TRBJ2-1	-	TRBV15	TGTGCCACCAGCTACTGGGGGACCTACAATGAGCAGTTCTTC	CATSYWGTYNEQFF
-	TRBJ1-1	-	TRBV7-6	TGTGCCAGCAGCTTAGAGCCAAACACTGAAGCTTTCTTT	CASSLEPNTEAFF
-	TRBJ1-1	-	TRBV25-1	TGTGCCAGCAATATAGGGTTTAACACTGAAGCTTTCTTT	CASNIGFNTEAFF
-	TRBJ2-6	-	TRBV15	TGTGCCACCAGCCCGGGGTCCTCTGGGGCCAACGTCCTGACTTTC	CATSPGSSGANVLTF
once	TRBJ1-4	TRBD1	TRBV29-1	TGCAGCGTCTCGACAGGGCTTAATGAAAAACTGTTTTTT	CSVSTGLNEKLFF
-	TRBJ2-2	TRBD2	TRBV6-5	TGTGCCACCAAAGACCCGGGGGGCACCGGGGAGCTGTTTTTT	CATKDPGGTGELFF
-	TRBJ1-6	-	TRBV5-1	TGCGCCAGCAGCTTGACAGAACGATCACCCCTCCACTTT	CASSLTERSPLHF
few	TRBJ2-7	TRBD2	TRBV5-1	TGCGCCAGCAGCTTGGGGGTAGCGGGAGAAGGCGAGCAGTACTTC	CASSLGVAGEGEQYF
-	TRBJ1-5	-	TRBV4-1	TGCGCCAGCAGCCAAGATAGCCAGGGTCATCAGCCCCAGCATTTT	CASSQDSQGHQPQHF
-	TRBJ2-3	-	TRBV7-2	TGTGCCAGCAGCCGAGTAGGGTTATTGACAGATACGCAGTATTTT	CASSRVGLLTDTQYF
-	TRBJ2-3	TRBD1	TRBV5-4	TGTGCCAGCAGCTTGGACAGGGGACCCAGGGCAGATACGCAGTATTTT	CASSLDRGPRADTQYF
few	TRBJ2-7	TRBD2	TRBV5-1	TGCGCCAGCAGCTTGACGCTAGCGGGGGGCTACGAGCAGTACTTC	CASSLTLAGGYEQYF
-	TRBJ2-7	TRBD1	TRBV5-1	TGCGCCAGCAGCTACCTACAGGGGGCGGATTACGAGCAGTACTTC	CASSYLQGADYEQYF
few	TRBJ2-5	TRBD2	TRBV29-1	TGCAGCGTGGGGACTACCCAAGAGACCCAGTACTTC	CSVGTTQETQYF
-	TRBJ1-4	TRBD1	TRBV25-1	TGTGCCAGCACTGGGACAGGGGGTCCGGAGGAAAAACTGTTTTTT	CASTGTGGPEEKLFF
-	TRBJ1-1	-	TRBV6-6	TGTGCCAGCAGCTGGCAGTCACGGAACACTGAAGCTTTCTTT	CASSWQSRNTEAFF
-	TRBJ2-7	TRBD2	TRBV29-1	TGCAGCGTTGAAGGACTAGCGAACTCCTACGAGCAGTACTTC	CSVEGLANSYEQYF
few	TRBJ2-7	-	TRBV27	TGTGCCAGCAGTTTATACCCCAACCGCAGGGGCCACGAGCAGTACTTC	CASSLYPNRRGHEQYF
-	TRBJ2-7	TRBD1	TRBV5-1	TGCGCCAGCAGCGTCGGACAGGGCGACGAGCAGTACTTC	CASSVGQGDEQYF
-	TRBJ2-7	-	TRBV10-3	TGTGCCATCAGTGAGTCCCCCGGGACGGAAAACTACGAGCAGTACTTC	CAISESPGTENYEQYF